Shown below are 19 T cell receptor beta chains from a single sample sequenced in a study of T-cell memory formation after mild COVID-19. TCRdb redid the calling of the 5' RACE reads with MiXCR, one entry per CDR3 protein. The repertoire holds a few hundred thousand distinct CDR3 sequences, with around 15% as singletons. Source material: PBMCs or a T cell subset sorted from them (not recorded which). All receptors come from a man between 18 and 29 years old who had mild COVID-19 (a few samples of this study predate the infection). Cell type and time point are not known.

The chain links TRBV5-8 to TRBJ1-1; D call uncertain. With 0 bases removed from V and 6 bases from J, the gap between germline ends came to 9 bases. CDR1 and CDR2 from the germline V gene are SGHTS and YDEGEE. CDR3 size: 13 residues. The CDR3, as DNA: TGTGCCAGCAGCTTGGGTCCTGGCGCTGAAGCTTTCTTT. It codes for CASSLGPGAEAFF.

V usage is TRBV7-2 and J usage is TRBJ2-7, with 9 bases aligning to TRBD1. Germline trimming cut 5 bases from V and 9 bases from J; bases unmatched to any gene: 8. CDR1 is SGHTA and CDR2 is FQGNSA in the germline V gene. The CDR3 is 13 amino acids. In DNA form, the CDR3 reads TGTGCCAGCAGCCCGGGACAGGGAGGCGCGCAGTACTTC. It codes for CASSPGQGGAQYF.

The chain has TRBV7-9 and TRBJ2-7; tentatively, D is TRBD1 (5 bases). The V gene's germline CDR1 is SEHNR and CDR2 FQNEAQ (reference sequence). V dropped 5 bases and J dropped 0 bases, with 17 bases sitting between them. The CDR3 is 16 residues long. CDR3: CASSPRQIPSSYEQYV. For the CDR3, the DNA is TGTGCCAGCAGCCCGCGACAGATTCCGAGCTCCTACGAGCAGTACGTC.

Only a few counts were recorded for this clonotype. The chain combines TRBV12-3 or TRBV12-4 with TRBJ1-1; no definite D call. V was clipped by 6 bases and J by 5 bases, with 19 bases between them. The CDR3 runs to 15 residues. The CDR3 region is CASRARSGVGTEAFF. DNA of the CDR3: TGTGCCAGCAGGGCAAGGAGTGGGGTGGGTACTGAAGCTTTCTTT.

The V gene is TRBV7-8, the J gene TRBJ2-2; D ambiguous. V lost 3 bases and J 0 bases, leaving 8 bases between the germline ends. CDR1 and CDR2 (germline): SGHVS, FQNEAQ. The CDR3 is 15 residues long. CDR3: CASSLVVTNTGELFF. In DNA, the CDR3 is TGTGCCAGCAGCTTGGTCGTAACGAACACCGGGGAGCTGTTTTTT.

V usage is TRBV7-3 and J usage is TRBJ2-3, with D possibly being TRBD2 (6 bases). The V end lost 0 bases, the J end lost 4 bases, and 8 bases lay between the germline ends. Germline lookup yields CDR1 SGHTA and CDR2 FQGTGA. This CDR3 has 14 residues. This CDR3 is CASSLTSGSDTQYF. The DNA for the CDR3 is TGTGCCAGCAGCTTAACTAGCGGATCAGATACGCAGTATTTT.

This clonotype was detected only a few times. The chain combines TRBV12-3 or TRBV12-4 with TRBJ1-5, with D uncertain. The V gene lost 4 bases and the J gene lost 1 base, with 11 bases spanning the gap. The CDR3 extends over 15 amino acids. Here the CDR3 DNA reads TGTGCCAGCAGTTCAGATTTTGGGAGCAATCAGCCCCAGCATTTT. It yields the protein CASSSDFGSNQPQHF.

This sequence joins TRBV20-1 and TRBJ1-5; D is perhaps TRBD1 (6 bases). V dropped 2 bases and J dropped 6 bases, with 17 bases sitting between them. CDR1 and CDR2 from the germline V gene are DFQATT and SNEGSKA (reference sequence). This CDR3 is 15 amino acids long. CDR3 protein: CSARLQGATGQPQHF. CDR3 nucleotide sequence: TGCAGTGCTAGACTCCAAGGGGCGACAGGTCAGCCCCAGCATTTT.

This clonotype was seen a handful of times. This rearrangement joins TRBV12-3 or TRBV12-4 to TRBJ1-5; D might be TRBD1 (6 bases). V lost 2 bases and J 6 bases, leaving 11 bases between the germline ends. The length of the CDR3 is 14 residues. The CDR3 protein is CASSLTGFGQPQHF. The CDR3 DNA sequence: TGTGCCAGCAGTTTAACAGGGTTCGGTCAGCCCCAGCATTTT.

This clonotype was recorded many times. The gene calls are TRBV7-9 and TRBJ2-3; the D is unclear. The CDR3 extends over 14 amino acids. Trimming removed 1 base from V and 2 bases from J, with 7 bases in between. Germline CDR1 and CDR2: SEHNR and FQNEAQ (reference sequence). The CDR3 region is CASSLVFITDTQYF. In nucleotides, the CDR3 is TGTGCCAGCAGCTTAGTTTTTATCACAGATACGCAGTATTTT.

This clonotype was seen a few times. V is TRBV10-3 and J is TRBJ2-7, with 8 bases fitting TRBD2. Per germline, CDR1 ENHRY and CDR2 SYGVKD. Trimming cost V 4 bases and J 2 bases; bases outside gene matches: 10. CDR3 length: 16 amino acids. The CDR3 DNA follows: TGTGCCATCAGTGGGATCCTAGCGGGCTTGCCCTACGAGCAGTACTTC. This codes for CAISGILAGLPYEQYF.

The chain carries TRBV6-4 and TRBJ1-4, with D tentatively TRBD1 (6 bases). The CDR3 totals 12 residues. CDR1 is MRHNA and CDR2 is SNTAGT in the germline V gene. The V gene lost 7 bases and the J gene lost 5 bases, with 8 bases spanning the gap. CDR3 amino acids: CASIQGNEKLFF. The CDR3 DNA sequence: TGTGCCAGCATACAGGGAAATGAAAAACTGTTTTTT.

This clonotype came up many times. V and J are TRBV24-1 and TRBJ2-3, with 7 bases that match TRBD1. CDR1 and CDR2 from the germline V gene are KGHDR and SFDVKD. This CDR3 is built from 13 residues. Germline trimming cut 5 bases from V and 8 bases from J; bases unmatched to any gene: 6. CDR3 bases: TGTGCCACCAGTGCCGGGGACAGATCTACGCAGTATTTT. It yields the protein CATSAGDRSTQYF.

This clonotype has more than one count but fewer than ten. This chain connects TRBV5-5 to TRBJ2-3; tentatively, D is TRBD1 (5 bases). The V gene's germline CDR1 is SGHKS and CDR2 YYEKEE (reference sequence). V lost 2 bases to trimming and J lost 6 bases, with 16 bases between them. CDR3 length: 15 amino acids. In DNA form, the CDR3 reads TGTGCCAGCAGCTTTTTCCAGGGCCCGCGGGATACGCAGTATTTT. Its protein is CASSFFQGPRDTQYF.

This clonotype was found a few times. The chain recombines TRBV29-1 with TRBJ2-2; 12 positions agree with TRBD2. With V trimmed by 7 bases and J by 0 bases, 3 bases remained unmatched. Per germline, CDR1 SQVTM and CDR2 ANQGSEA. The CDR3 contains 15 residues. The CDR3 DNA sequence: TGCAGCGGAACTAGCGGGAGGCCGAACACCGGGGAGCTGTTTTTT. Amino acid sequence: CSGTSGRPNTGELFF.

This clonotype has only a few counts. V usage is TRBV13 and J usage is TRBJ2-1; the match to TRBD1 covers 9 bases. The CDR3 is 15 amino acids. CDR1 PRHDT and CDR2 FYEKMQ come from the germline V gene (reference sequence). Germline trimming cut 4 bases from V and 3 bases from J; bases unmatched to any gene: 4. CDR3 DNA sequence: TGTGCCAGCAGCTGGACAGGGGCGATCTACAATGAGCAGTTCTTC. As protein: CASSWTGAIYNEQFF.

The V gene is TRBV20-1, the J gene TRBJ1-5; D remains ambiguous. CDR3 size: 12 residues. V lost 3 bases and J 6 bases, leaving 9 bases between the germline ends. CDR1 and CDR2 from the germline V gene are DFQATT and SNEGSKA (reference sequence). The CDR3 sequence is CSASRVGQPQHF. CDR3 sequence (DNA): TGCAGTGCTAGTAGGGTGGGTCAGCCCCAGCATTTT.

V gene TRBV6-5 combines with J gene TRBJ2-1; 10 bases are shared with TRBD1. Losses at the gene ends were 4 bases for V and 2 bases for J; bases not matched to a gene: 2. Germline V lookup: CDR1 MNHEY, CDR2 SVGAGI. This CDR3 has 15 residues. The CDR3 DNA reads TGTGCCAGCAGTTCCGGACAGGGGGCCTACAATGAGCAGTTCTTC. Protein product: CASSSGQGAYNEQFF.

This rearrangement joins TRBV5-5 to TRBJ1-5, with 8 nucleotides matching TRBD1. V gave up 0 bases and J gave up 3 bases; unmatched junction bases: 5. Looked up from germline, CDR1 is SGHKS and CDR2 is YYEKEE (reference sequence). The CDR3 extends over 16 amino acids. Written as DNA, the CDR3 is TGTGCCAGCAGCTTGGTTCACAGGGGGGACAATCAGCCCCAGCATTTT. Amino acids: CASSLVHRGDNQPQHF.